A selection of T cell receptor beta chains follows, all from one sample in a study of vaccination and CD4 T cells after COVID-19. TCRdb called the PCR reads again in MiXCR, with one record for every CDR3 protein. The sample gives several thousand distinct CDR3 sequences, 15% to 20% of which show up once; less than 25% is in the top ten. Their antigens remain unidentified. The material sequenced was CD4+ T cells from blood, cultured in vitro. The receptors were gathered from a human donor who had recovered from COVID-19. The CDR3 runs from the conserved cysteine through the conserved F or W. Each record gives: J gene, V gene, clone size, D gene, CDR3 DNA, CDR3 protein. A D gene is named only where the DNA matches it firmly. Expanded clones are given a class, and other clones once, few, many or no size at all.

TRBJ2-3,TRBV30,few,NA,TGTGCCTGGAGTGCCCGACTGGCAGATACGCAGTATTTT,CAWSARLADTQYF
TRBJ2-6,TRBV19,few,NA,TGTGCCAGTAGTATAGGAGGGGCGGCCGGGGCCAACGTCCTGACTTTC,CASSIGGAAGANVLTF
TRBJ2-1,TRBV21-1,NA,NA,TGTGCCAGCATCCTGACCATCCACCCCTACAATGAGCAGTTCTTC,CASILTIHPYNEQFF
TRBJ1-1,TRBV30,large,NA,TGTGCCTGGAATGGCGCTGAAGCTTTCTTT,CAWNGAEAFF
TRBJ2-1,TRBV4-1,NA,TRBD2,TGCGCCAGCAGCCAACTCGACATGGGACTAGCGGGGGGCAATGAGCAGTTCTTC,CASSQLDMGLAGGNEQFF
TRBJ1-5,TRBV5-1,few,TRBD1,TGCGCCAGCAGCTCCGGGACAGGGGTACAGCCCCAGCATTTT,CASSSGTGVQPQHF
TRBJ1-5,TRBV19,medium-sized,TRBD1,TGTGCCAGTAGTATAAGGGCCAGGGGGGCCAATCAGCCCCAGCATTTT,CASSIRARGANQPQHF
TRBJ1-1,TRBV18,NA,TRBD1,TGTGCCAGCTCCCCTGAACAGGGGAAGAACACTGAAGCTTTCTTT,CASSPEQGKNTEAFF
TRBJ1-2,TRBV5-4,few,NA,TGTGCCAGCAGCTTACAGGCGAACTATGGCTACACCTTC,CASSLQANYGYTF
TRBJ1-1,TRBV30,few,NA,TGTGCCTGGACAGGGGCCCCATGGGACACTGAAGCTTTCTTT,CAWTGAPWDTEAFF
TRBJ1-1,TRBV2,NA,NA,TGTGCCAGCAGTGAATCGTTGGTTCTGAACACTGAAGCTTTCTTT,CASSESLVLNTEAFF
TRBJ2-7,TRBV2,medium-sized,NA,TGTGCCAGCAGTGCTGAGAGTTTGTTCCCCTACGAGCAGTACTTC,CASSAESLFPYEQYF
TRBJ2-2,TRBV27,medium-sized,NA,TGTGCCAGCAGTTTGGAGTATAACACCGGGGAGCTGTTTTTT,CASSLEYNTGELFF